Reported below is one T cell receptor (beta chain). Its antigen is undetermined. Germline V CDR1 and CDR2: SGHKS, YYEKEE (reference sequence). V gave up 3 bases and J gave up 0 bases; unmatched junction bases: 13. The CDR3 consists of 20 residues. These data are taken from a study of T cell responses to AZD1222 COVID-19 vaccine. Overall study findings and caveats: Compared with day 0, the breadth and depth of the Spike-specific TCR repertoire rose significantly after two doses of AZD1222.

The assay was immunoSEQ multiplex PCR, and TCRdb's table has in-frame clones only and misses some. The sample shows about 85,000 clones, about 90% of them seen only once. The sample here was peripheral blood, taken on day 0 of AZD1222 vaccination. The sequence was obtained from an adult in good health. The V call is TRBV5-5, the J call TRBJ2-4; 12 nucleotides match TRBD1. In DNA, the CDR3 is TGTGCCAGCAGCTCTTCTGGGACAGGGGGCTTGACGATAGCCAAAAACATTCAGTACTTC. It is translated as CASSSSGTGGLTIAKNIQYF.